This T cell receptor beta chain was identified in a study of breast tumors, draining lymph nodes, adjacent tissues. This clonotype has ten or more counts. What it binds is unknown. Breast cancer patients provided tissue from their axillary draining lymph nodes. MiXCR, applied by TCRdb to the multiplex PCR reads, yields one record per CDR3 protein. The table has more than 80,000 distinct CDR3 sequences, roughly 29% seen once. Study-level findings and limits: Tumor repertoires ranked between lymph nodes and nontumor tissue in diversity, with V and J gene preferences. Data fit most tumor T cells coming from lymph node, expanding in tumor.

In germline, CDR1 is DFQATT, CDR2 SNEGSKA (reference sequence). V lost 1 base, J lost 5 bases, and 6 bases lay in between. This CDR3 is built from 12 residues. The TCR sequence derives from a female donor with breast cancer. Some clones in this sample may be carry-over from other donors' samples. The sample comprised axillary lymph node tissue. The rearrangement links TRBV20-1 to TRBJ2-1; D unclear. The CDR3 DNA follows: TGCAGTGCTAGAGGTCGGAACAATGAGCAGTTCTTC. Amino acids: CSARGRNNEQFF.